Listed below are T cell receptor beta chains from one sample, sequenced in a study of blood T cell repertoires in COVID-19. Repertoires were generated with immunoSEQ multiplex PCR, while TCRdb's copy carries only in-frame clones and drops some. The data contain about 300,000 clones, approximately 86% of them seen just once; the ten biggest clones take up 1% to 1.5%. Material: peripheral blood. Receptor source: a man aged 65-85 years with acute or convalescent COVID-19. The CDR3 runs from the conserved cysteine through the conserved F or W.

>14|TRBJ1-2|TRBV5-1
CASSLASRGYGYTF
>17|TRBJ2-2|TRBV4-3
CASSQELLAWNTGELFF
>16|TRBJ1-1|TRBV27
CASSFVAGDGGTEAFF
>13|TRBJ1-2|TRBV2
CASRVGLGYGYTF
>17|TRBJ1-1|TRBV3-1/TRBV3-2
CASSQETDRDGGTEAFF
>13|TRBJ1-5|TRBV5-8
CASSLPGNQPQHF
>17|TRBJ2-1|TRBV7-2
CASSSAGTSEGINEQFF
>14|TRBJ2-5|TRBV2
CASRGTRVLETQYF
>16|TRBJ1-5|TRBV5-1
CASSLGTGSSNQPQHF
>13|TRBJ1-2|TRBV29-1
CSVEGQGNYGYTF
>12|TRBJ2-7|TRBV7-9
CASTKGAYEQYF
>14|TRBJ2-7|TRBV2
CASKPTGGRDEQYF
>14|TRBJ2-3|TRBV4-2
CASSNGLAGGRQYF
>15|TRBJ2-3|TRBV18
CASSPISQGADTQYF
>16|TRBJ1-3|TRBV27
CASSPETASSGNTIYF
>16|TRBJ2-1|TRBV5-1
CASSLVRTSGTDEQFF
>14|TRBJ1-6|TRBV6-5
CASSGRAPGSPLHF
>10|TRBJ2-3|TRBV6-6
CAGARRTQYF
>13|TRBJ2-5|TRBV29-1
CSVLRDLQETQYF
>15|TRBJ1-5|TRBV28
CASSFSGGSNQPQHF
>17|TRBJ2-3|TRBV7-2
CASSPLPGLAGGSTQYF
>15|TRBJ1-1|TRBV3-1/TRBV3-2
CASSQLRGRNTEAFF
>17|TRBJ2-3|TRBV6-1
CASSERSSGFRTDTQYF
>14|TRBJ2-4|TRBV7-2
CASSFGLAGEGWAF
>14|TRBJ2-7|TRBV28
CASSPGTGSHEQYF
>15|TRBJ2-7|TRBV7-8
CASSLDGGGSYEQYF
>12|TRBJ2-5|TRBV28
CASSFLIETQYF
>17|TRBJ2-5|TRBV11-2
CASSLDRTSGYQETQYF
>21|TRBJ2-3|TRBV19
CASSFRGTGLAGIVSTDTQYF
>17|TRBJ2-3|TRBV5-1
CASSLGFAGPGTDTQYF
>13|TRBJ2-7|TRBV5-1
CASSLDRAYEQYF
>17|TRBJ1-6|TRBV19
CASRITGGRSYNSPLHF
>13|TRBJ2-2|TRBV5-1
CASSEGNTGELFF
>14|TRBJ2-7|TRBV5-1
CASSLGAGPLEQYF
>18|TRBJ2-1|TRBV6-2/TRBV6-3
CASSYFLRAGEGYNEQFF
>14|TRBJ2-3|TRBV3-1/TRBV3-2
CASSQALPGDTQYF
>15|TRBJ2-5|TRBV11-3
CASSLDGLAGETQYF
>12|TRBJ2-5|TRBV10-3
CAISEPGLGQYF
>17|TRBJ2-1|TRBV9
CASSKRLAGSSYNEQFF
>18|TRBJ2-2|TRBV7-2
CASSHSGGRARGTGELFF
>16|TRBJ2-1|TRBV9
CASSVTGTGTNTEQFF
>15|TRBJ2-7|TRBV5-6
CASSPPGLRNYEQYF